This record concerns one T cell receptor beta chain sequence. Its antigen is not identified. The data belong to a study of T cells in narcolepsy. In the study overall: Donors had narcolepsy type 1 or type 2, or were healthy controls.

General observations from the study: Comparing one patient's CSF and blood CD4+ clonotypes highlighted HCRT- and TRIB2-specific autoreactive clonotypes. Healthy controls reportedly lacked the autoreactive clonotypes serially found in patients' blood.

Sequenced by immunoSEQ multiplex PCR; TCRdb stores in-frame clones only, minus some. The data hold over 30,000 clones, with about 85% observed a single time. The germline V gene encodes CDR1 MNHEY and CDR2 SVGAGI. Trimming removed 8 bases at V and 6 bases at J, with 14 bases between. The CDR3 has 13 amino acids. The sequencing sample was made of CD45RA- memory CD4+ T cells from PBMCs. The genes are TRBV6-5 and TRBJ1-5, with D unresolved. The receptor's source is a human donor with narcolepsy. CDR3 sequence (DNA): TGTGCCAGCTCCAGCCAGCCGCTTCAGCCCCAGCATTTT. Protein: CASSSQPLQPQHF.